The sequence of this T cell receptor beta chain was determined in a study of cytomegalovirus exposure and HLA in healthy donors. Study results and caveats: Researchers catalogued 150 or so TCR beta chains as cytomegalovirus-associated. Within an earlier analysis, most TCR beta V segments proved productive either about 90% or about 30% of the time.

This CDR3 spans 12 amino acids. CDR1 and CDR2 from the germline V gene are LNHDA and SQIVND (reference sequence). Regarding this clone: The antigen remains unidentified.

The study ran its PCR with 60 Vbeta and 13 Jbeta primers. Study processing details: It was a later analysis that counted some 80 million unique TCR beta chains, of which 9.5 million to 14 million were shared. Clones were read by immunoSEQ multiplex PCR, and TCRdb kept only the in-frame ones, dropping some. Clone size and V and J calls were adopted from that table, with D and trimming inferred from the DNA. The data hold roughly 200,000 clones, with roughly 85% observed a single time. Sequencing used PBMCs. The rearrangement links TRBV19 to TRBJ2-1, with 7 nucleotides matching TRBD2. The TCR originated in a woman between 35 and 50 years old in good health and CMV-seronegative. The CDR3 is CGAGVPGNEQFF. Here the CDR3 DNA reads TGTGGGGCGGGAGTCCCGGGAAATGAGCAGTTCTTC.